The 2 T cell receptor beta chains reported below all come from one sample, sequenced in a study of tumor-infiltrating lymphocytes in primary liver carcinoma. From 450 to 550 ng total RNA, TCR beta cDNA was generated with a primer in the constant region. Researchers made the TCR beta libraries by running three nested multiplex PCR rounds with slightly modified ARM-PCR. TRBV1-TRBV30 forward primers paired with a C-beta reverse primer drove the first two PCR rounds, around 10 cycles each. TCRdb used MiXCR to reprocess the multiplex PCR reads, holding one entry per CDR3 protein. The sample has 300,000 to 400,000 distinct CDR3 sequences, roughly two thirds seen once; the top ten hold roughly 8.6%. Unsorted whole blood served as the source of blood RNA, and germline DNA was extracted as well. Sequencing input: peripheral blood. These receptors were obtained from a man aged 40-55 years with primary liver carcinoma and hepatitis B virus infection.

With respect to this clonotype: A clone one base away is much larger, so this may be a read error. This chain uses TRBV29-1 with TRBJ2-7, with D perhaps TRBD1 (5 bases). The CDR3 extends over 11 amino acids. CDR1 and CDR2 from the germline V gene are SQVTM and ANQGSEA. The CDR3, as DNA: TGCAGCGCGGAAAAGGGGTCCGAGCAGTGCTTC. It codes for CSAEKGSEQCF.

This clonotype came up a few times. The V and J genes are TRBV6-6 and TRBJ1-5; possibly TRBD1 for D (6 bases). The CDR3 loop spans 14 amino acids. V was trimmed by 5 bases and J by 4 bases, leaving 12 bases between them. From germline, CDR1 is MNHNY and CDR2 SVGAGI (reference sequence). Written as DNA, the CDR3 is TGTGCCAGCAGTCAGACAGGCCTAAATCAGCCCCAGCATTTT. Its protein is CASSQTGLNQPQHF.